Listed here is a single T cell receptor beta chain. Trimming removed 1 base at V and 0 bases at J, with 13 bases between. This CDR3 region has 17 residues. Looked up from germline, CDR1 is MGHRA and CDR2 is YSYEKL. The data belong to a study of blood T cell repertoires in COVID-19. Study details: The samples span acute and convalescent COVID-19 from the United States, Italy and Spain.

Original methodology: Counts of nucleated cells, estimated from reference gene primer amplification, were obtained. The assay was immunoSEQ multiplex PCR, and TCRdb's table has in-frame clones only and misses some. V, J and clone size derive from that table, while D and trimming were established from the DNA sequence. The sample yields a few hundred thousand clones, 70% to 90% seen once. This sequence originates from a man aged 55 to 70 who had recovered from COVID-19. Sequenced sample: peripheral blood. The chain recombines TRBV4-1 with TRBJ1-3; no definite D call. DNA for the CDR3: TGCGCCAGCAGCCAAGTCGGACTGGGAAGCTCTGGAAACACCATATATTTT. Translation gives CASSQVGLGSSGNTIYF.